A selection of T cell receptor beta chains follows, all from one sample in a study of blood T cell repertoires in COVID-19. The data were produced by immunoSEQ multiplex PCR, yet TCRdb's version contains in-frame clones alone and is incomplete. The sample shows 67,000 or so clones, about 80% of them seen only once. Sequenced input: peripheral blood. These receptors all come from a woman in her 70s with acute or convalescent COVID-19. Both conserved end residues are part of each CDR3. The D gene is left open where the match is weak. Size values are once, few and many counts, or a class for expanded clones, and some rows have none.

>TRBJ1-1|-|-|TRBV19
TGTGCCAGTAGTCCAGCAGGGGACACTGAAGCTTTCTTT
CASSPAGDTEAFF
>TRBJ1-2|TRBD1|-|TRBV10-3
TGTGCCATCAGTGAGTCGGCAGGGCAGGGGGCGTCTAAGGACTATGGCTACACCTTC
CAISESAGQGASKDYGYTF
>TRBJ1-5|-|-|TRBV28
TGTGCCAGCAGTTTCGGGTCAGCTCAGCCCCAGCATTTT
CASSFGSAQPQHF
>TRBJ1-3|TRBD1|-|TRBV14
TGTGCCAGCAGCCAAGTGGGGACAGGAGGTAACACCATATATTTT
CASSQVGTGGNTIYF
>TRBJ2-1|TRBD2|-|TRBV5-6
TGTGCCACGGTAGAAACAGGCGGGGGAATGGACAATGAGCAGTTCTTC
CATVETGGGMDNEQFF
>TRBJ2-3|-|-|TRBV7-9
TGTGCCAGCAGCCAGGGGGGTTATAGCACAGATACGCAGTATTTT
CASSQGGYSTDTQYF
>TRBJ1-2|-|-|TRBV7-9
TGTGCCAGCAGCTTTAGTACAGGGCTTAACTATGGCTACACCTTC
CASSFSTGLNYGYTF
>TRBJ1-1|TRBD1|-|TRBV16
TGTGCCAGCAGTTCCGGGACAGGGCCTGGGGCTTTCTTT
CASSSGTGPGAFF
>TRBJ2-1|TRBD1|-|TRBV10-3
TGTGCCATGACAGGGGATACCTACAATGAGCAGTTCTTC
CAMTGDTYNEQFF
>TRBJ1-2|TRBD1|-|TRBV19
TGTGCAACCTCGACAGGGGATTGGGACTATGGCTACACCTTC
CATSTGDWDYGYTF
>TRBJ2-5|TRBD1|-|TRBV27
TGTGCCAGTACCCCGGGGACAGGGTGGGAGACCCAGTACTTC
CASTPGTGWETQYF
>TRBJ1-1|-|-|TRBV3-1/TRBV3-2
TGTGCCAGCAGCCAAGTTGGGCCAGGGGCTGTGGGTGAAGCTTTCTTT
CASSQVGPGAVGEAFF
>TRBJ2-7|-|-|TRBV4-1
TGCGCCAGCAGCCAAGACCTAGCGTTAGCCCACTACGAGCAGTACTTC
CASSQDLALAHYEQYF
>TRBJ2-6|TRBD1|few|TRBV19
TGTGCCAGTAGTGGTAGGACAGGGAACTCTGGGGCCAACGTCCTGACTTTC
CASSGRTGNSGANVLTF
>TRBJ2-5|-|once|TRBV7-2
TGTGCCAGCAGCCGTCGTGGGGGTCGGGGGGCCGTGGGACAAGAGACCCAGTACTTC
CASSRRGGRGAVGQETQYF
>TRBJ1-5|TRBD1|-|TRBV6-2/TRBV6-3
TGTGCCAGCAGTACAGGGGGCGCGGGCAATCAGCCCCAGCATTTT
CASSTGGAGNQPQHF
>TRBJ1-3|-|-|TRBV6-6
TGTGCCAGCACCCTAACAGGGCTCTCTGGAAACACCATATATTTT
CASTLTGLSGNTIYF
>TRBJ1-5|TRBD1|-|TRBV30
TGTGCCTGGAGTTTAAAGAAGGGGACAGGGAATCAGCCCCAGCATTTT
CAWSLKKGTGNQPQHF
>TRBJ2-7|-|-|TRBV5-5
TGTGCCAGCAGCTTAAGTGCTACCGACGAGCAGTACTTC
CASSLSATDEQYF
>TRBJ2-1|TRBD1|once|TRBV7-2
TGTGCCAGCAGCCTTCGGACAGGGGGCAAAATTGAGCAGTTCTTC
CASSLRTGGKIEQFF
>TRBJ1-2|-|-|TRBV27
TGTGCCAGCAGTTTGGGAGCCGCGTATGGCTACACCTTC
CASSLGAAYGYTF
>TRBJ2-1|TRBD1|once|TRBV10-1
TGCGCCAGCAGTGGGACAGGGGTAAATGAGCAGTTCTTC
CASSGTGVNEQFF
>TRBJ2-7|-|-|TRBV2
TGTGCCAGCAGGAGCTCCTACGAGCAGTACTTC
CASRSSYEQYF